The 29 T cell receptor beta chains reported below all come from one sample, sequenced in a study of T cells in Graves' hyperthyroidism and ophthalmopathy. Amplification of TCR beta CDR3 regions was performed using RNA transcripts as template. TCR CDR3 regions were first amplified by RT-PCR with HTBI primers. MiXCR was run by TCRdb on the multiplex PCR reads, yielding one entry per CDR3 protein. The table shows 450,000 to 500,000 distinct CDR3 sequences, with 20% to 25% occurring only once. Sequencing used blood. The receptors shown here come from a woman aged 65 to 85 with Graves' ophthalmopathy.

This clonotype has only a few counts. This chain links TRBV29-1 with TRBJ2-2; 12 positions agree with TRBD1. CDR3 size: 16 residues. Trimming cost V 4 bases and J 7 bases; bases outside gene matches: 10. Germline CDR1 is SQVTM and CDR2 is ANQGSEA. The CDR3 loop reads CSVVDVGQGAVGELFF. In nucleotides, the CDR3 is TGCAGCGTTGTTGATGTGGGACAGGGGGCCGTCGGGGAGCTGTTTTTT.

The chain uses TRBV29-1 and TRBJ2-1; TRBD2 matches 8 bases. This CDR3 is 17 amino acids long. The germline gives CDR1 SQVTM, CDR2 ANQGSEA. V lost 2 bases to trimming and J lost 4 bases; unmatched junction nucleotides: 13. The CDR3 sequence is CSVERPRGGGSYNEQFF. The CDR3 region has the DNA TGCAGCGTTGAAAGACCCCGGGGGGGAGGTTCGTACAATGAGCAGTTCTTC.

The chain uses TRBV18 and TRBJ2-2, with 7 bases fitting TRBD1. This CDR3 region has 14 residues. V gave up 4 bases and J gave up 4 bases; unmatched junction bases: 3. Germline V gene sequence: CDR1 KGHSH, CDR2 LQKENI. CDR3 protein: CASSLGQATGELFF. DNA of the CDR3: TGTGCCAGCTCACTCGGACAGGCCACCGGGGAGCTGTTTTTT.

This clonotype was picked up a small number of times. DNA of the CDR3: TGCAGTGCTAACGGGCCGAACACTGAAGCTTTCTTT. Its translation is CSANGPNTEAFF. This chain links TRBV20-1 with TRBJ1-1, with unresolved D. V shed 4 bases and J shed 1 base, with 7 bases lying between them. Germline V gene lookup returns CDR1 DFQATT and CDR2 SNEGSKA (reference sequence). The CDR3 contains 12 residues.

The CDR3 is CASILGEKLFF. The DNA for the CDR3 is TGTGCCAGCATCCTCGGGGAAAAACTGTTTTTT. This chain connects TRBV12-3 or TRBV12-4 to TRBJ1-4, with D unresolved. This CDR3 spans 11 amino acids. V lost 7 bases and J lost 8, with 8 bases in between.

This clonotype showed up just a few times. V gene TRBV28 combines with J gene TRBJ2-1; 13 bases align to TRBD2. Germline V gene sequence: CDR1 MDHEN, CDR2 SYDVKM. V dropped 4 bases and J dropped 11; count of bases not matched to a gene: 8. CDR3 length: 15 amino acids. Written as DNA, the CDR3 is TGTGCCAGCAGTTCCCCGGGACTAGCGGGAACCCAGCAGTTCTTC. This gives the protein CASSSPGLAGTQQFF.

Regarding this clonotype: The CDR3 end shows no conserved phenylalanine or tryptophan, and so a read error is likely. The chain uses TRBV2 and TRBJ2-7; TRBD1 agrees at 12 bases. The CDR3 loop spans 15 amino acids. The ends lost 6 bases at V and 6 bases at J; junction bases unmatched: 9. Per germline, CDR1 SNHLY and CDR2 FYNNEI. The CDR3 DNA reads TGTGCCAGCAGAAGACCGGGACAGGGGGCTGGCGAGCAGTACCTC. Translating gives CASRRPGQGAGEQYL.

Remarks on this clonotype: A junction end diverges from the germline sequence, so it may reflect a read error. The CDR3 sequence is CASSSLAGGYSEQFF. CDR3 sequence (DNA): TGTGCCAGCAGTTCGCTAGCGGGAGGGTACAGTGAGCAGTTCTTC. The chain employs TRBV6-9 and TRBJ2-1; 12 positions match TRBD2. The germline V gene encodes CDR1 MNHGY and CDR2 SVAAGI. CDR3 length: 15 residues.

This clonotype showed up many times. Germline is not matched at one junction end, which may reflect a read error. J is TRBJ1-1 and V is TRBV5-1; 11 nucleotides match TRBD1. This CDR3 is 15 amino acids long. Per the germline V gene, CDR1 is SGHRS and CDR2 is YFSETQ. The CDR3 DNA sequence: TGTGCCAGCAGTCTCGGGACAGGGGGAAACACTGAAGCTTTCTTT. Protein: CASSLGTGGNTEAFF.

This rearrangement joins TRBV5-1 to TRBJ2-1; no firm D call. The CDR3 is made up of 18 amino acids. Germline V lookup: CDR1 SGHRS, CDR2 YFSETQ. The V and J ends lost 0 bases and 4 bases respectively, with 20 bases between them. For the CDR3, the DNA is TGCGCCAGCAGCTTGGCCAAGGCGTGGAAGGCAGCGTACAATGAGCAGTTCTTC. Protein: CASSLAKAWKAAYNEQFF.

This clonotype was recorded at least ten times. The chain couples TRBV12-3 or TRBV12-4 to TRBJ1-6; D unclear. The V and J ends lost 3 bases and 9 bases respectively, with 6 bases between them. The CDR3 totals 12 residues. CDR3 nucleotide sequence: TGTGCCAGCAGTTTGGCAGGTTCACCCCTCCACTTT. Translated: CASSLAGSPLHF.

V is TRBV5-1 and J is TRBJ2-7; 14 positions match TRBD2. Germline V gene sequence: CDR1 SGHRS, CDR2 YFSETQ. The CDR3 covers 14 residues. J gave up 9 bases and V 7 bases, and 9 bases lay outside the gene matches. The CDR3 region is CASGTGLAGEGQYF. The CDR3 bases are TGCGCCAGCGGTACGGGACTAGCGGGAGAAGGGCAGTACTTC.

The chain combines TRBV27 with TRBJ2-1; possibly TRBD2 for D (6 bases). V lost 6 bases to trimming and J lost 7 bases, with 19 bases between them. In germline, CDR1 is MNHEY, CDR2 SMNVEV (reference sequence). The CDR3 runs to 15 residues. The CDR3 is CASRGGAGEINEQFF. Here the CDR3 DNA reads TGTGCCAGCAGGGGAGGAGCAGGAGAAATAAATGAGCAGTTCTTC.

This clonotype has a handful of counts. V is TRBV4-1 and J is TRBJ2-7; 11 bases line up with TRBD2. The ends lost 4 bases at V and 2 bases at J; junction bases unmatched: 1. The CDR3 consists of 14 residues. The germline gives CDR1 MGHRA, CDR2 YSYEKL. The CDR3 DNA follows: TGCGCCAGCAGCCCGACTAGCGGGACCTACGAGCAGTACTTC. Encoded protein: CASSPTSGTYEQYF.

This clonotype has a handful of counts. The chain is built from TRBV6-2 or TRBV6-3 and TRBJ1-1; no clear D. The CDR3 totals 14 residues. CDR1 and CDR2 (germline): MNHEY, SVGEGT. Trimming removed 2 bases from V and 5 bases from J, with 12 bases in between. CDR3 sequence (DNA): TGTGCCAGCAGTTACAGATTTCCCGGGACTGAAGCTTTCTTT. It is translated as CASSYRFPGTEAFF.

This clonotype was seen at least ten times. The rearrangement links TRBV27 to TRBJ2-7; D ambiguous. The germline V gene encodes CDR1 MNHEY and CDR2 SMNVEV (reference sequence). The ends were cut back, 0 bases at V and 3 bases at J, with 18 bases in the middle. This CDR3 has 17 amino acids. The CDR3, as DNA: TGTGCCAGCAGTTTATCGATGAGTCAGTCTTCTTTCTACGAGCAGTACTTC. Translating it yields CASSLSMSQSSFYEQYF.

The V and J genes are TRBV7-3 and TRBJ2-5, with a possible D match to TRBD2 (6 bases). Germline CDR1 and CDR2: SGHTA and FQGTGA. V was clipped by 6 bases and J by 5 bases, with 25 bases between them. There are 17 residues in the CDR3. CDR3 in DNA: TGTGCCAGCAGTCCCAATGGAATCCGGGAGTCCCGGGAGACCCAGTACTTC. This sequence encodes CASSPNGIRESRETQYF.

The chain carries TRBV19 and TRBJ1-1, with 10 bases that match TRBD1. The V and J ends lost 6 bases and 5 bases, in that order; junction bases with no gene match: 9. Germline values: CDR1 LNHDA, CDR2 SQIVND (reference sequence). This CDR3 spans 15 amino acids. CDR3 region: CASRPPGTGDTEAFF. The CDR3, as DNA: TGTGCCAGTAGGCCGCCCGGGACAGGGGATACTGAAGCTTTCTTT.

In its sample, this clonotype was seen many times. The chain is built from TRBV3-1 and TRBJ2-3; D is ambiguous. Trimming took off 1 base at V and 4 bases at J, with 6 bases between the two ends. Germline V lookup: CDR1 LGHDT, CDR2 YNNKEL (reference sequence). The CDR3 covers 13 residues. CDR3 DNA sequence: TGTGCCAGCAGCCAAGGCAGTTCAGATACGCAGTATTTT. Translated: CASSQGSSDTQYF.

This clonotype was seen repeatedly, ten times or more. V gene TRBV12-3 or TRBV12-4 combines with J gene TRBJ2-2; 9 nucleotides agree with TRBD1. J gave up 6 bases and V 3 bases, and 2 bases lay outside the gene matches. The CDR3 consists of 14 residues. The CDR3 DNA reads TGTGCCAGCAGTTTGGGACAGGGAGCCGGGGAGCTGTTTTTT. This sequence encodes CASSLGQGAGELFF.

This clonotype was seen a handful of times. The chain carries TRBV4-1 and TRBJ2-1; 12 nucleotides align to TRBD1. This CDR3 is 17 amino acids long. The V gene end was trimmed by 1 base and the J gene end by 6 bases; junction bases not matched to a gene: 7. Germline CDR1 and CDR2: MGHRA and YSYEKL. CDR3 sequence reads: CASSQGQGQGARNEQFF. CDR3 DNA sequence: TGCGCCAGCAGCCAAGGCCAGGGACAGGGGGCGCGCAATGAGCAGTTCTTC.

This clonotype was detected only a few times. The chain is built from TRBV28 and TRBJ1-3; D is perhaps TRBD1 (6 bases). Trimming shortened V by 5 bases and J by 6 bases, and 17 bases separated the two germline ends. This CDR3 contains 15 residues. Germline loops: CDR1 MDHEN, CDR2 SYDVKM. The DNA for the CDR3 is TGTGCCAGCAGTCCCTATGGGGGGGGCCCAAACACCATATATTTT. Translation: CASSPYGGGPNTIYF. Full variable domain (missing parts from reference TRBV28 and TRBJ1-3): DVKVTQSSRYLVKRTGEKVFLECVQDMDHENMFWYRQDPGLGLRLIYFSYDVKMKEKGDIPEGYSVSREKKERFSLILESASTNQTSMYLCASSPYGGGPNTIYFGEGSWLTVV.

A few counts support this clonotype. This chain uses TRBV10-3 with TRBJ2-2; 9 bases align to TRBD1. Germline values: CDR1 ENHRY, CDR2 SYGVKD. The CDR3 covers 13 residues. V trimming: 10 bases; J trimming: 5 bases; junction bases outside the gene matches: 5. CDR3 DNA: TGTGCCACCGGACAGGGGAGTACCGGGGAGCTGTTTTTT. Protein: CATGQGSTGELFF.

Notes on this clonotype: A read error may produce the germline difference seen at one junction end. The genes are TRBV27 and TRBJ2-7, with 9 bases matching TRBD1. The CDR3 is 15 amino acids. Germline CDR1 MNHEY, CDR2 SMNVEV (reference sequence). The CDR3 sequence is CASHPWDRDSHEQYF. The CDR3 DNA sequence: TGTGCCAGCCACCCCTGGGACAGGGACTCCCACGAGCAGTACTTC.

This clonotype was detected many times. V is TRBV9 and J is TRBJ2-3; D possibly corresponds to TRBD1 (6 bases). The germline CDR1 and CDR2 sequences are SGDLS and YYNGEE. Trimming pared 3 bases from V and 1 base from J, leaving 15 bases between. The CDR3 runs 16 residues. This CDR3 reads CASSADRAGGTDTQYF. The CDR3 DNA sequence: TGTGCCAGCAGCGCTGATAGGGCAGGGGGCACAGATACGCAGTATTTT.

This clonotype appeared many times. This chain connects TRBV7-9 to TRBJ1-1; a weak D match, TRBD1 (5 bases). Germline CDR1 reads SEHNR; CDR2 reads FQNEAQ (reference sequence). Trimming pared 5 bases from V and 1 base from J, leaving 17 bases between. The CDR3 runs 16 residues. This chain's CDR3 is CASSRGGGYENTEAFF. DNA of the CDR3: TGTGCCAGCAGCCGCGGCGGGGGGTACGAGAACACTGAAGCTTTCTTT.

This chain uses TRBV19 with TRBJ1-1; D unresolved. The CDR3 length is 14 residues. Germline assignment: CDR1 LNHDA and CDR2 SQIVND (reference sequence). Trimming cost V 5 bases and J 5 bases, with 15 bases left between them. In DNA, the CDR3 is TGTGCCAGTAGTGAAGCGCAGTGGAAAACTGAAGCTTTCTTT. This sequence encodes CASSEAQWKTEAFF. Full variable domain (rest looked up from reference TRBV19 and TRBJ1-1): DGGITQSPKYLFRKEGQNVTLSCEQNLNHDAMYWYRQDPGQGLRLIYYSQIVNDFQKGDIAEGYSVSREKKESFPLTVTSAQKNPTAFYLCASSEAQWKTEAFFGQGTRLTVV.

This clonotype was recorded at least ten times. Here the CDR3 reads CASSRTGGAAGYTF. The CDR3 DNA reads as TGTGCCAGCAGCCGAACAGGGGGCGCCGCTGGCTACACCTTC. This chain connects TRBV3-1 to TRBJ1-2; 9 bases align to TRBD1. CDR3 length equals 14 residues. Germline V gene lookup returns CDR1 LGHDT and CDR2 YNNKEL (reference sequence). The trim removed 4 bases at V and 7 bases at J, leaving 7 bases unmatched.

This chain links TRBV13 with TRBJ2-1; TRBD1 matches 7 bases. This CDR3 region has 15 residues. J was trimmed by 4 bases and V by 5 bases; bases with no gene match: 8. Germline-derived CDR1 and CDR2 are PRHDT and FYEKMQ (reference sequence). Here the CDR3 DNA reads TGTGCCAGCAGCCCTGGGACAGCCCGTTACAATGAGCAGTTCTTC. It codes for CASSPGTARYNEQFF.